Here is one T cell receptor beta chain with its context. Its antigen is undetermined. The sample originates from a study of T cells in localized non-small cell lung cancer. Study outcomes and limitations: Higher blood T cell density went with longer overall survival. Within adjacent lung there appeared a median around 55 of the top 100 tumor clones. Tumor samples were not multi-region, leaving intratumor heterogeneity unexcluded.

This CDR3 has 14 residues. The germline V gene has CDR1 LNHDA and CDR2 SQIVND (reference sequence). Trimming took 3 bases from V and 7 from J, leaving 12 bases between them. Generated by immunoSEQ multiplex PCR, the TCRdb table keeps only in-frame clones and is missing some. The sample yields 70,000 to 80,000 clones, 88% seen once. The rearrangement uses TRBV19 and TRBJ1-4; D remains unclear. The sample here was peripheral blood, taken before any cancer treatment. This TCR came from a woman between 35 and 75 years old with stage I squamous cell lung carcinoma. CDR3 nucleotide sequence: TGTGCCAGTAGTATTAGGGCGGCGACTGAAAAACTGTTTTTT. Translation: CASSIRAATEKLFF.